The 17 T cell receptor beta chains reported below all come from one sample, sequenced in a study of beta chain features in type 1 diabetes. Sequenced material consisted of expressed TCRB transcripts (all of the isolated RNA was reverse transcribed). TCRdb keeps only in-frame clones here, not all; method: immunoSEQ multiplex PCR. Of under 400,000 clones listed, 12% to 15% are singletons. The material sequenced was central memory CD4+ T cells from blood. These TCRs come from a man aged 25 to 40 in good health.

This clone has a count of ten or more. This sequence joins TRBV7-2 and TRBJ1-2; D remains unclear. Looked up from germline, CDR1 is SGHTA and CDR2 is FQGNSA. V lost 1 base, J lost 4 bases, and 7 bases lay in between. The CDR3 totals 13 residues. The CDR3 coding sequence is TGTGCCAGCAGCTTAGTACAGCTCTATGGCTACACCTTC. Translation: CASSLVQLYGYTF.

This clone was counted between two and nine times. This chain uses TRBV11-2 with TRBJ1-6; D uncertain. V was pared by 1 base and J by 10 bases, with 11 bases between. There are 14 residues in the CDR3. Germline CDR1 reads SGHAT; CDR2 reads FQNNGV. This chain's CDR3 is CASSLGGLGSPLHF. The CDR3, as DNA: TGTGCCAGCAGCTTAGGAGGGTTGGGCTCACCCCTCCACTTT.

V usage is TRBV30 and J usage is TRBJ2-1; D uncertain. Per the germline V gene, CDR1 is GTSNPN and CDR2 is SVGIG (reference sequence). This CDR3 contains 13 residues. V shed 0 bases and J shed 8 bases, with 11 bases lying between them. The chain's CDR3 is CAWSVRVSYEQFF. The CDR3 DNA reads TGTGCCTGGAGTGTACGGGTTAGCTATGAGCAGTTCTTC.

The chain has TRBV6-5 and TRBJ1-6; D gene uncertain. The CDR3 has 15 residues. Trimming stripped 5 bases from V and 0 bases from J, with 8 bases between. Germline CDR1 and CDR2: MNHEY and SVGAGI. In DNA, the CDR3 is TGTGCCAGCAGTGGATCGAGCTCCTATAATTCACCCCTCCACTTT. Translation: CASSGSSSYNSPLHF.

J is TRBJ1-1 and V is TRBV9; no clear D. The V and J ends lost 0 bases and 1 base respectively, with 7 bases between them. CDR1 is SGDLS, CDR2 YYNGEE, per germline. The CDR3 sequence is 14 residues long. The chain's CDR3 is CASSVDLGNTEAFF. The CDR3, as DNA: TGTGCCAGCAGCGTAGATCTAGGGAACACTGAAGCTTTCTTT. Full variable domain (rest looked up from reference TRBV9 and TRBJ1-1): DSGVTQTPKHLITATGQRVTLRCSPRSGDLSVYWYQQSLDQGLQFLIQYYNGEERAKGNILERFSAQQFPDLHSELNLSSLELGDSALYFCASSVDLGNTEAFFGQGTRLTVV.

This clone appeared many times. This chain links TRBV29-1 with TRBJ2-5; D might be TRBD1 (6 bases). The CDR3 totals 12 residues. The V end was cut by 6 bases, the J end by 1 base, with 9 bases between. CDR1 and CDR2 (germline): SQVTM, ANQGSEA. Here the CDR3 DNA reads TGCAGCGTAGGACAGAGCCAAGAGACCCAGTACTTC. Translating it yields CSVGQSQETQYF.

The genes are TRBV29-1 and TRBJ2-7, with unresolved D. Trimming took 3 bases from V and 4 from J, leaving 13 bases between them. The CDR3 length is 13 residues. Per germline, CDR1 SQVTM and CDR2 ANQGSEA. Here the CDR3 reads CSVEIQGQYEQYV. Here the CDR3 DNA reads TGCAGCGTTGAGATACAAGGGCAGTACGAGCAGTACGTC.

This clone was seen a handful of times. The chain couples TRBV7-8 to TRBJ1-5; D remains unclear. V shed 3 bases and J shed 8 bases, with 11 bases lying between them. This CDR3 has 13 residues. In germline, CDR1 is SGHVS, CDR2 FQNEAQ. CDR3 bases: TGTGCCAGCAGCTTTGAGGGCGGAAAGCCCCAGCATTTT. It codes for CASSFEGGKPQHF. Together with reference TRBV7-8 and TRBJ1-5, the CDR3 gives the full variable domain: GAGVSQSPRYKVAKRGQDVALRCDPISGHVSLFWYQQALGQGPEFLTYFQNEAQLDKSGLPSDRFFAERPEGSVSTLKIQRTQQEDSAVYLCASSFEGGKPQHFGDGTRLSIL.

This clone was detected only a few times. The rearrangement links TRBV10-3 to TRBJ2-3; the D gene is possibly TRBD2 (5 bases). V dropped 6 bases and J dropped 6 bases, with 16 bases sitting between them. CDR1 ENHRY and CDR2 SYGVKD come from the germline V gene. This CDR3 contains 14 residues. The CDR3 here is CAIRDSRGMDTQYF. The CDR3 DNA reads TGTGCCATCAGGGATAGCCGGGGAATGGATACGCAGTATTTT.

The chain has TRBV5-4 and TRBJ1-2; D is possibly TRBD1 (5 bases). The CDR3 has 14 amino acids. Germline V gene lookup returns CDR1 SGHNT and CDR2 YYREEE (reference sequence). V shed 0 bases and J shed 8 bases, with 14 bases lying between them. For the CDR3, the DNA is TGTGCCAGCAGCTTGGCCGGCGGTTGGGACGGCTACACCTTC. Translation gives CASSLAGGWDGYTF.

This clone has ten or more counts. CDR3 sequence reads: CASSPRLASTDTQYF. CDR3 in DNA: TGTGCCAGCAGCCCTAGACTAGCGAGCACAGATACGCAGTATTTT. The gene calls are TRBV5-4 and TRBJ2-3, with 8 bases lining up with TRBD2. CDR1 is SGHNT, CDR2 YYREEE, per germline (reference sequence). This CDR3 is built from 15 residues. J gave up 0 bases and V 4 bases, and 4 bases lay outside the gene matches.

This clone was counted a few times. One end of the junction is discordant with germline, which a read error may explain. The rearrangement links TRBV10-3 to TRBJ2-3; possible D gene TRBD1, 5 bases. Germline-derived CDR1 and CDR2 are ENHRY and SYGVKD. The CDR3 runs 13 residues. This CDR3 reads CAISESPTGTQYF. The CDR3 DNA reads TGTGCCATCAGTGAGTCTCCCACAGGTACGCAGTATTTT.

This clone turned up a few times. The genes are TRBV4-1 and TRBJ2-2; 15 bases match TRBD2. The CDR3 extends over 16 amino acids. V was clipped by 1 base and J by 6 bases; unmatched bases: 0. Germline CDR1 and CDR2: MGHRA and YSYEKL. In nucleotides, the CDR3 is TGCGCCAGCAGCCAAGGGACTAGCGGGGGGGCCGGGGAGCTGTTTTTT. It translates to CASSQGTSGGAGELFF.

The CDR3 region is CASSSFPPGSGRSYEQYV. DNA for the CDR3: TGTGCCAGCAGCTCCTTCCCTCCGGGTAGCGGGAGATCCTACGAGCAGTACGTC. The chain uses TRBV7-7 and TRBJ2-7; 9 bases match TRBD2. The germline V gene has CDR1 SSHAT and CDR2 FNYEAQ (reference sequence). Losses at the gene ends were 4 bases for V and 1 base for J; bases not matched to a gene: 14. The length of the CDR3 is 18 residues.

In its sample, this clone was seen a few times. This chain connects TRBV5-6 to TRBJ1-2; TRBD1 matches 9 bases. This CDR3 region has 11 residues. The germline gives CDR1 SGHDT, CDR2 YYEEEE. J lost 12 bases, V lost 4 bases, and 4 bases had no gene match. CDR3 nucleotide sequence: TGTGCCAGCAGCAAGAGGACAGGGGACACCTTC. Protein sequence: CASSKRTGDTF.

The V call is TRBV7-2, the J call TRBJ2-3, with 11 nucleotides matching TRBD2. The V and J ends lost 5 bases and 1 base, in that order; junction bases with no gene match: 5. Per germline, CDR1 SGHTA and CDR2 FQGNSA. This CDR3 comprises 16 residues. CDR3 residues: CASSPLAGVRTDTQYF. The CDR3 DNA is TGTGCCAGCAGCCCACTAGCGGGGGTTCGCACAGATACGCAGTATTTT. The full variable domain, its missing parts supplied by reference TRBV7-2 and TRBJ2-3, is GAGVSQSPSNKVTEKGKDVELRCDPISGHTALYWYRQSLGQGLEFLIYFQGNSAPDKSGLPSDRFSAERTGGSVSTLTIQRTQQEDSAVYLCASSPLAGVRTDTQYFGPGTRLTVL.

A note on this clone: At one end, the junction sequence differs from germline, possibly due to a read error. V gene TRBV11-2 combines with J gene TRBJ2-7; D possibly corresponds to TRBD1 (6 bases). CDR3 size: 17 residues. The germline V gene encodes CDR1 SGHAT and CDR2 FQNNGV. The CDR3 DNA follows: TGCGCCAGCAGCCCCAGCGTTTCTGGGGGCACTGGGGTCGAGCAGTACTTC. Translating it yields CASSPSVSGGTGVEQYF.